This T cell receptor (beta chain) was identified during a study of T cell responses to AZD1222 COVID-19 vaccine (dated by TCRdb to 2020 to 2022). The study in broad terms: TCR sequencing covered 230 to 250 trial participants: nearly 210 given two doses of AZD1222 and approximately 25 given two doses of MenACWY control vaccine. Trial participants were enrolled by age into 18-55, 56-69 and 70-plus year subgroups, with about 150, 27 and 61 TCR-sequenced participants respectively.

Concerning this clone itself: Its antigen is currently not known. One junction end does not reproduce the germline sequence, and a read error may be involved.

CDR1 and CDR2 were assigned from the germline V gene (reference sequence) as SEHNR and FQNEAQ. From its cysteine to its phenylalanine, the CDR3 spans 15 amino acids. The read is trimmed to its CDR3 DNA, 45 bases read in frame from base 1. According to the study, the label for this sample's time point signals: baseline before first vaccination. In the paper's terms, the treatment or condition label means: meningococcal conjugate vaccine given as trial control. Vaccinee samples were obtained from the UK trials COV001 and COV002, which included a single-blind randomized controlled phase 2/3 trial of AZD1222 (ChAdOx1 nCoV-19) in healthy adults. For TCRbeta chain sequencing, PBMC samples from trial participants were taken at day 0 and at day 28 after the second dose. Overall results and qualifications from the work: No day 14 peak-response samples were available, so repertoires were characterized only after the peak T cell response. After two AZD1222 doses, both the breadth and the depth of spike-specific TCRs were significantly higher than at day 0 and than in MenACWY recipients. In the small 56-69-year group, the increase in depth fell short of significance, most likely because of low power. Conclusions about previously exposed vaccinees are limited, since just a handful of AZD1222 recipients were seropositive for SARS-CoV-2 at baseline. The whole spike protein was spanned by vaccine-associated CD4 TCRs, and dominant responses were seen in regions 160-218 and 743-854. Most participants were white British and females outnumbered males, and the authors suggested that clonal diversity may have been underestimated. Epitopes outside the regions mutated in the B.1.351 and B.1.1.7 variants were reportedly recognized by nearly half of the unique spike-specific TCRs.

The CDR3 regions of human TCRbeta chains were analyzed by immunosequencing. In the source study's methods: TCRs in the repertoires were compared against a reference library of SARS-CoV-2-specific TCRs that had been generated with the MIRA antigen-specificity platform. Breadth was defined as the fraction of unique TCRs that were SARS-CoV-2-associated. Depth was defined as the fraction of total T cells that were SARS-CoV-2-associated. Each spike-specific TCR was assigned to its reactive spike region and to a CD4 or CD8 class using the MIRA data. Log10-transformed breadth and depth values were compared by one-way ANOVA with Sidak's multiple comparisons tests. Here the immuneACCESS table is served through TCRdb, limited to in-frame sequences with V and J called. Missing clones are a known gap in these copies; in checked studies unresolved V genes cover under half, and the rest lacks a known reason. Clone size and the V and J calls come from that table; the DNA yielded D and trimming. The sample data list some 130,000 clones, and 88% of these were observed just once. Of the sample, about 17% is held by the ten largest clones.

The rearrangement combines TRBV7-9 with TRBJ1-3; a tentative D match to TRBD1 spans 5 bases. The sequencing used peripheral blood, collected on day 0 of MenACWY control vaccination. The clonotype was recovered from an adult in good health. The nucleotide sequence reads as follows: TGTGCCAGCACCTTACTAGGGGCCTCTGGAAACACCATATATTTT. The translation is CASTLLGASGNTIYF.